The 27 T cell receptor beta chains below were found in one sample sequenced in a study of blood T cell repertoires in COVID-19. Libraries were prepared by immunoSEQ multiplex PCR; TCRdb keeps only in-frame clonotypes and omits some of them. The sample lists about 250,000 clones, 90% occurring once. The sequenced material came from peripheral blood. The receptors were sampled from an older woman with COVID-19, enrolled during active disease.

This sequence joins TRBV19 and TRBJ1-1, with 7 bases that match TRBD1. Germline CDR1 and CDR2: LNHDA and SQIVND (reference sequence). With 3 bases clipped from V and 3 bases from J, the junction kept 13 bases outside the gene matches. The CDR3 runs to 17 residues. The CDR3: CASSIIRVGTEYTEAFF. The DNA of the CDR3 is TGTGCCAGTAGTATCATCCGAGTTGGGACAGAGTACACTGAAGCTTTCTTT. Combining the CDR3 with reference TRBV19 and TRBJ1-1 gives the whole variable domain DGGITQSPKYLFRKEGQNVTLSCEQNLNHDAMYWYRQDPGQGLRLIYYSQIVNDFQKGDIAEGYSVSREKKESFPLTVTSAQKNPTAFYLCASSIIRVGTEYTEAFFGQGTRLTVV.

The genes are TRBV15 and TRBJ2-7, with no clear D. The V and J ends lost 0 bases and 4 bases respectively, with 7 bases between them. From germline, CDR1 is LNHNV and CDR2 YYDKDF (reference sequence). The length of the CDR3 is 13 residues. This CDR3 reads CATSRDLQYEQYF. The CDR3 DNA is TGTGCCACCAGCAGAGATCTCCAGTACGAGCAGTACTTC. Based on the CDR3 plus reference TRBV15 and TRBJ2-7, the full variable domain is DAMVIQNPRYQVTQFGKPVTLSCSQTLNHNVMYWYQQKSSQAPKLLFHYYDKDFNNEADTPDNFQSRRPNTSFCFLDIRSPGLGDTAMYLCATSRDLQYEQYFGPGTRLTVT.

The V gene is TRBV5-1, the J gene TRBJ1-5; D unclear. The V end lost 0 bases, the J end lost 6 bases, and 13 bases lay between the germline ends. This CDR3 is built from 15 residues. Germline CDR1 is SGHRS and CDR2 is YFSETQ. The CDR3 DNA is TGCGCCAGCAGCTTGGCCGGTGGGCAGACTCAGCCCCAGCATTTT. Protein: CASSLAGGQTQPQHF.

The V call is TRBV5-4, the J call TRBJ2-5; 9 nucleotides line up with TRBD1. The junction had 4 bases not matched to a gene; V was cut back by 0 bases and J by 4 bases. The CDR3 is 15 residues long. Germline-derived CDR1 and CDR2 are SGHNT and YYREEE (reference sequence). The CDR3 loop is CASSLVTGGRETQYF. The CDR3 coding sequence is TGTGCCAGCAGCTTGGTCACAGGGGGCAGAGAGACCCAGTACTTC.

The V gene is TRBV4-3, the J gene TRBJ1-2, with D maybe TRBD1 (6 bases). V was pared by 1 base and J by 1 base, with 16 bases between. The CDR3 extends over 17 amino acids. Germline-derived CDR1 and CDR2 are LGHNA and YSLEER. The CDR3 loop reads CASSQGLLTGINYGYTF. CDR3 DNA: TGCGCCAGCAGCCAAGGGCTTTTAACAGGGATTAACTATGGCTACACCTTC.

The J gene is TRBJ1-2, the V gene TRBV6-1; 12 nucleotides align to TRBD1. From germline, CDR1 is MNHNS and CDR2 SASEGT. Trimming cost V 1 base and J 5 bases; bases outside gene matches: 5. The CDR3 runs 16 residues. For the CDR3, the DNA is TGTGCCAGCAGTGAAGTGGGACAGGGGGCTCTGTATGGCTACACCTTC. This encodes CASSEVGQGALYGYTF.

V usage is TRBV27 and J usage is TRBJ1-1; D not resolved. Trimming cost V 5 bases and J 4 bases, with 20 bases left between them. This CDR3 region has 16 residues. Germline V lookup: CDR1 MNHEY, CDR2 SMNVEV (reference sequence). CDR3 nucleotides: TGTGCCAGCAGTCCGGGCCGGAGGAGCGTAGGCACTGAAGCTTTCTTT. As protein: CASSPGRRSVGTEAFF.

The chain recombines TRBV9 with TRBJ1-4, with 9 nucleotides matching TRBD1. The CDR3 length is 15 residues. The germline V gene encodes CDR1 SGDLS and CDR2 YYNGEE. J lost 4 bases, V lost 3 bases, and 4 bases had no gene match. Here the CDR3 reads CASSGRDRVNEKLFF. In DNA, the CDR3 is TGTGCCAGCAGCGGCCGGGACAGGGTTAATGAAAAACTGTTTTTT.

The gene calls are TRBV6-5 and TRBJ1-6, with TRBD1 matching over 7 bases. The germline V gene encodes CDR1 MNHEY and CDR2 SVGAGI. The CDR3 covers 13 residues. V was clipped by 10 bases and J by 7 bases; unmatched bases: 7. CDR3 in amino acids: CATPRDSNSPLHF. CDR3 DNA sequence: TGTGCCACCCCCCGGGACAGCAATTCACCCCTCCACTTT.

The chain links TRBV6-2 or TRBV6-3 to TRBJ1-6, with 7 bases identical to TRBD1. Germline V lookup: CDR1 MNHEY, CDR2 SVGEGT. The CDR3 is made up of 14 amino acids. V gave up 3 bases and J gave up 9 bases; unmatched junction bases: 5. CDR3 amino acids: CASSYYGTASPLHF. In DNA, the CDR3 is TGTGCCAGCAGTTATTACGGGACAGCTTCACCCCTCCACTTT.

The chain couples TRBV19 to TRBJ1-2; TRBD1 might be the D (5 bases). CDR1 and CDR2 (germline): LNHDA, SQIVND (reference sequence). The CDR3 sequence is 15 residues long. V was pared by 1 base and J by 1 base, with 10 bases between. DNA for the CDR3: TGTGCCAGTAGTATAGTTGGGGCGATTAACTATGGCTACACCTTC. Protein product: CASSIVGAINYGYTF.

V usage is TRBV4-3 and J usage is TRBJ1-2, with TRBD1 identical over 7 bases. The CDR3 has 16 amino acids. Germline V CDR1 and CDR2: LGHNA, YSLEER. Unmatched junction bases numbered 7, after V lost 3 bases and J lost 0 bases. The CDR3 DNA is TGCGCCAGCAGCCAGTACCAGGGACAGCCTAACTATGGCTACACCTTC. Its protein is CASSQYQGQPNYGYTF.

The chain has TRBV7-3 and TRBJ1-2; 10 positions match TRBD1. The ends lost 5 bases at V and 8 bases at J; junction bases unmatched: 8. Germline CDR1 and CDR2: SGHTA and FQGTGA. CDR3 length equals 14 residues. The CDR3 DNA follows: TGTGCCAGCAGCCGCCGACAGGGGGCCGGGGGCTACACCTTC. This sequence encodes CASSRRQGAGGYTF.

The chain links TRBV4-3 to TRBJ1-6, with 9 nucleotides matching TRBD1. The CDR3 runs to 16 residues. The junction had 3 bases not matched to a gene; V was cut back by 0 bases and J by 6 bases. CDR1 is LGHNA and CDR2 is YSLEER in the germline V gene. The CDR3 sequence is CASSQDHRGPNSPLHF. CDR3 nucleotide sequence: TGCGCCAGCAGCCAAGATCACAGGGGGCCTAATTCACCCCTCCACTTT.

V usage is TRBV3-1 (or the pseudogene TRBV3-2) and J usage is TRBJ2-2; D is possibly TRBD1 (6 bases). The CDR3 loop spans 15 amino acids. Looked up from germline, CDR1 is LGHDT and CDR2 is YNNKEL (reference sequence). Trimming took off 7 bases at V and 4 bases at J, with 16 bases between the two ends. DNA of the CDR3: TGTGCCAGCAAGCAGGACAGATGGGCCACCGGGGAGCTGTTTTTT. Protein product: CASKQDRWATGELFF.

V gene TRBV18 combines with J gene TRBJ1-2; 9 bases agree with TRBD1. CDR3 length: 14 residues. Germline CDR1 is KGHSH and CDR2 is LQKENI. Trimming took 2 bases from V and 6 from J; bases not matched to a gene: 4. CDR3 nucleotides: TGTGCCAGCTCACCAGTGACAGGGGGGAATGGCTACACCTTC. The encoded protein is CASSPVTGGNGYTF.

CDR3 in DNA: TGTGCCAGCAGCGTCTCAGGGTATGGTGAAAAACTGTTTTTT. Amino acids: CASSVSGYGEKLFF. The chain links TRBV9 to TRBJ1-4; a possible D gene is TRBD1 (5 bases). With 2 bases removed from V and 7 bases from J, the gap between germline ends came to 12 bases. Germline V CDR1 and CDR2: SGDLS, YYNGEE. CDR3 length: 14 amino acids. The variable domain in full, completed from reference TRBV9 and TRBJ1-4, reads DSGVTQTPKHLITATGQRVTLRCSPRSGDLSVYWYQQSLDQGLQFLIQYYNGEERAKGNILERFSAQQFPDLHSELNLSSLELGDSALYFCASSVSGYGEKLFFGSGTQLSVL.

V usage is TRBV5-4 and J usage is TRBJ1-2, with D perhaps TRBD1 (6 bases). CDR3 length: 15 amino acids. V was cut by 4 bases and J by 5 bases, with 18 bases left in between. The V gene's germline CDR1 is SGHNT and CDR2 YYREEE (reference sequence). The CDR3 DNA reads as TGTGCCAGCAGCCCCGGGACACAACGATCTTATGGCTACACCTTC. It translates to CASSPGTQRSYGYTF. Drawing the rest from reference TRBV5-4 and TRBJ1-2, the complete variable domain is ETGVTQSPTHLIKTRGQQVTLRCSSQSGHNTVSWYQQALGQGPQFIFQYYREEENGRGNFPPRFSGLQFPNYSSELNVNALELDDSALYLCASSPGTQRSYGYTFGSGTRLTVV.

The chain links TRBV5-6 to TRBJ1-2; D perhaps matches TRBD1 (6 bases). The germline V and J ends were trimmed by 2 bases and 4 bases, with 9 bases remaining between them. This CDR3 spans 13 amino acids. Germline assignment: CDR1 SGHDT and CDR2 YYEEEE. The CDR3 DNA reads as TGTGCCAGCAGCTTCAGGACAGCCTATGGCTACACCTTC. Protein product: CASSFRTAYGYTF. Together with reference TRBV5-6 and TRBJ1-2, the CDR3 gives the full variable domain: DAGVTQSPTHLIKTRGQQVTLRCSPKSGHDTVSWYQQALGQGPQFIFQYYEEEERQRGNFPDRFSGHQFPNYSSELNVNALLLGDSALYLCASSFRTAYGYTFGSGTRLTVV.

There are a few counts of this clone. V and J are TRBV6-2 or TRBV6-3 and TRBJ2-1; 10 bases are shared with TRBD2. There are 15 residues in the CDR3. CDR1 is MNHEY and CDR2 is SVGEGT in the germline V gene. V shed 5 bases and J 2 bases; nucleotides not matched to a gene: 3. CDR3 sequence (DNA): TGTGCCAGCAGTCCCCTAGCGGGGGCCTACAATGAGCAGTTCTTC. It specifies CASSPLAGAYNEQFF.

The chain couples TRBV5-1 to TRBJ1-2, with a weak D call TRBD1 (6 bases). The germline gives CDR1 SGHRS, CDR2 YFSETQ. Trimming took 0 bases from V and 5 from J, leaving 17 bases between them. The CDR3 length is 16 residues. In DNA, the CDR3 is TGCGCCAGCAGCTTGGGACAGGTCTCTGGGGGATATGGCTACACCTTC. As protein: CASSLGQVSGGYGYTF.

This sequence joins TRBV5-4 and TRBJ1-6, with TRBD1 matching over 9 bases. CDR3 length: 16 residues. Trimming took 0 bases from V and 7 from J; bases not matched to a gene: 5. The germline V gene has CDR1 SGHNT and CDR2 YYREEE (reference sequence). CDR3 sequence: CASSLAGQGWNSPLHF. The CDR3 DNA reads TGTGCCAGCAGCTTGGCGGGACAGGGATGGAATTCACCCCTCCACTTT.

This clone was counted once. The rearrangement joins TRBV7-9 to TRBJ1-5; 7 positions match TRBD1. Per the germline V gene, CDR1 is SEHNR and CDR2 is FQNEAQ (reference sequence). V shed 0 bases and J 3 bases; nucleotides not matched to a gene: 11. CDR3 size: 18 residues. The CDR3 here is CASSLATGRVGNNQPQHF. Here the CDR3 DNA reads TGTGCCAGCAGCTTAGCGACAGGGAGAGTCGGTAACAATCAGCCCCAGCATTTT. The full variable domain, rest sourced from reference TRBV7-9 and TRBJ1-5, is DTGVSQNPRHKITKRGQNVTFRCDPISEHNRLYWYRQTLGQGPEFLTYFQNEAQLEKSRLLSDRFSAERPKGSFSTLEIQRTEQGDSAMYLCASSLATGRVGNNQPQHFGDGTRLSIL.

This clone has just one count. This chain links TRBV10-3 with TRBJ2-2; 7 nucleotides line up with TRBD2. The CDR3 covers 15 residues. V lost 4 bases, J lost 0 bases, and 2 bases stayed unmatched. CDR1 and CDR2 from the germline V gene are ENHRY and SYGVKD. This CDR3 reads CAISGGGANTGELFF. In DNA, the CDR3 is TGTGCCATCAGTGGGGGGGGAGCGAACACCGGGGAGCTGTTTTTT.

The chain employs TRBV4-3 and TRBJ2-2; D not resolved. This CDR3 region has 14 residues. Trimming removed 2 bases from V and 1 base from J, with 5 bases in between. The germline CDR1 and CDR2 sequences are LGHNA and YSLEER. Here the CDR3 reads CASSQYRNTGELFF. The CDR3 DNA reads TGCGCCAGCAGCCAATACAGGAACACCGGGGAGCTGTTTTTT.

The rearrangement links TRBV19 to TRBJ2-7; 7 positions agree with TRBD1. The germline V gene encodes CDR1 LNHDA and CDR2 SQIVND (reference sequence). The CDR3 totals 14 residues. The V and J ends lost 6 bases and 2 bases, in that order; junction bases with no gene match: 7. CDR3 DNA: TGTGCCAGTAGCCTCCGGGACAGAGCCTACGAGCAGTACTTC. Translation: CASSLRDRAYEQYF.

The sample holds a few counts of this clone. J is TRBJ2-7 and V is TRBV5-1, with 12 bases matching TRBD1. V shed 0 bases and J 1 base; nucleotides not matched to a gene: 8. The CDR3 consists of 18 residues. Germline V lookup: CDR1 SGHRS, CDR2 YFSETQ. The CDR3 DNA is TGCGCCAGCAGCTTGGCTGGGACAGGGGGCGCAGTGTCCTACGAGCAGTACTTC. Protein: CASSLAGTGGAVSYEQYF.